A single sample gave rise to the 21 T cell receptor beta chains below, sequenced in a study of T cell clones after liver transplantation. Clones were read by immunoSEQ multiplex PCR, and TCRdb kept only the in-frame ones, dropping some. The data hold tens of thousands of clones, with 82% observed a single time. The sample here was CD4+ T cells from blood, taken approximately 3.5 years after liver transplant. The receptors shown here come from a human patient who received a liver transplant. Some T cells may trace back to the graft donor.

The chain links TRBV6-1 to TRBJ1-5; D is ambiguous. Per the germline V gene, CDR1 is MNHNS and CDR2 is SASEGT. The CDR3 is 15 residues long. V lost 2 bases to trimming and J lost 7 bases, with 15 bases between them. CDR3 bases: TGTGCCAGCAGTGAAAGGGCGTGGGATATCCAGCCCCAGCATTTT. It codes for CASSERAWDIQPQHF.

This clone was found a few times. V and J are TRBV30 and TRBJ1-1, with TRBD1 matching 7 bases. Trimming at V came to 4 bases and at J to 3 bases, leaving 8 bases not matched to a gene. The germline gives CDR1 GTSNPN, CDR2 SVGIG (reference sequence). This CDR3 comprises 14 residues. In nucleotides, the CDR3 is TGTGCCTGGAATCCAGGGGGGGGATACACTGAAGCTTTCTTT. Its translation: CAWNPGGGYTEAFF.

The chain joins TRBV19 to TRBJ2-2, with 7 bases that match TRBD2. This CDR3 comprises 17 residues. The V gene end was trimmed by 3 bases and the J gene end by 7 bases; junction bases not matched to a gene: 14. Germline CDR1 and CDR2: LNHDA and SQIVND (reference sequence). This CDR3 is CASSMGPGLPSGGELFF. The CDR3 DNA follows: TGTGCCAGTAGTATGGGTCCGGGACTACCATCGGGCGGGGAGCTGTTTTTT.

The genes are TRBV7-2 and TRBJ1-2; TRBD1 might be the D (6 bases). The germline gives CDR1 SGHTA, CDR2 FQGNSA. The CDR3 has 14 amino acids. V dropped 1 base and J dropped 6 bases, with 12 bases sitting between them. CDR3 nucleotide sequence: TGTGCCAGCAGCTTAGTCAGGGACATCGATGGCTACACCTTC. This translates into CASSLVRDIDGYTF.

This chain connects TRBV11-2 to TRBJ1-1; unclear D gene. The germline V gene encodes CDR1 SGHAT and CDR2 FQNNGV. V lost 5 bases and J 0 bases, leaving 13 bases between the germline ends. The CDR3 extends over 15 amino acids. Written as DNA, the CDR3 is TGTGCCAGCAGCGTAACTGGTGGTGTGAACACTGAAGCTTTCTTT. Its protein product is CASSVTGGVNTEAFF.

V gene TRBV28 combines with J gene TRBJ1-4; D may be TRBD1 (5 bases). Trimming took 1 base from V and 5 from J, leaving 8 bases between them. Germline V gene lookup returns CDR1 MDHEN and CDR2 SYDVKM. This CDR3 has 14 residues. CDR3 in DNA: TGTGCCAGCAGTTTATTGTCAGGGAATGAAAAACTGTTTTTT. Encoded protein: CASSLLSGNEKLFF. Looking up the rest from reference TRBV28 and TRBJ1-4 gives the full variable domain: DVKVTQSSRYLVKRTGEKVFLECVQDMDHENMFWYRQDPGLGLRLIYFSYDVKMKEKGDIPEGYSVSREKKERFSLILESASTNQTSMYLCASSLLSGNEKLFFGSGTQLSVL.

The chain has TRBV28 and TRBJ1-2, with D maybe TRBD1 (5 bases). Germline assignment: CDR1 MDHEN and CDR2 SYDVKM. The length of the CDR3 is 13 residues. The V end was cut by 8 bases, the J end by 0 bases, with 10 bases between. For the CDR3, the DNA is TGTGCCAGCGGAGTCAGGGCTAACTATGGCTACACCTTC. The encoded protein is CASGVRANYGYTF.

This clone was seen just once. This chain uses TRBV6-5 with TRBJ1-1; no definite D call. V gave up 5 bases and J gave up 3 bases, with 16 bases separating them. CDR3 length: 15 amino acids. Germline loops: CDR1 MNHEY, CDR2 SVGAGI. The CDR3 bases are TGTGCCAGCAGTCGCCTCCGACAAGGCGACACTGAAGCTTTCTTT. Translated: CASSRLRQGDTEAFF.

The chain links TRBV6-5 to TRBJ1-5; D ambiguous. Trimming stripped 0 bases from V and 0 bases from J, with 3 bases between. Germline V gives CDR1 MNHEY, CDR2 SVGAGI. The CDR3 is 14 residues long. Here the CDR3 reads CASSYSNSNQPQHF. CDR3 in DNA: TGTGCCAGCAGTTACTCTAATAGCAATCAGCCCCAGCATTTT.

The V and J genes are TRBV2 and TRBJ2-1; TRBD2 agrees at 9 bases. Germline CDR1 SNHLY, CDR2 FYNNEI. The CDR3 consists of 14 residues. Trimming cost V 2 bases and J 10 bases; bases outside gene matches: 6. In nucleotides, the CDR3 is TGTGCCAGCAGTGAACGGCGGGAGGGCCGCGAGCAGTTCTTC. The encoded protein is CASSERREGREQFF.

The V gene is TRBV7-6, the J gene TRBJ1-1; D unresolved. Germline CDR1 reads SGHVS; CDR2 reads FNYEAQ. V shed 4 bases and J shed 1 base, with 7 bases lying between them. The CDR3 runs 13 residues. The CDR3 is CASSSGRNTEAFF. CDR3 nucleotides: TGTGCCAGCAGCTCCGGACGGAACACTGAAGCTTTCTTT.

The chain links TRBV7-3 to TRBJ2-3, with D tentatively TRBD1 (8 bases). The V end was cut by 5 bases, the J end by 4 bases, with 22 bases between. This CDR3 spans 17 amino acids. The germline CDR1 and CDR2 sequences are SGHTA and FQGTGA. The CDR3 here is CASSGGLGQGSADTQYF. CDR3 nucleotides: TGTGCCAGCAGCGGAGGACTAGGACAGGGTAGTGCAGATACGCAGTATTTT.

The chain combines TRBV28 with TRBJ1-1, with D unresolved. Germline CDR1 and CDR2: MDHEN and SYDVKM. Trimming left V 3 bases short and J 10 bases short, with 9 bases between. The CDR3 runs to 11 residues. CDR3 loop: CASSFFGVAFF. CDR3 in DNA: TGTGCCAGCAGTTTTTTTGGTGTAGCTTTCTTT.

The chain couples TRBV5-1 to TRBJ1-3; 9 positions match TRBD1. The length of the CDR3 is 16 residues. The junction had 6 bases not matched to a gene; V was cut back by 1 base and J by 4 bases. Germline V gives CDR1 SGHRS, CDR2 YFSETQ. The CDR3 loop reads CASSLHSTGGGNTIYF. The CDR3 DNA sequence: TGCGCCAGCAGCTTGCATTCTACAGGGGGCGGAAACACCATATATTTT.

This clone has a handful of counts. This chain joins TRBV28 and TRBJ2-2; D not certain. The CDR3 consists of 13 residues. Germline-derived CDR1 and CDR2 are MDHEN and SYDVKM. V shed 8 bases and J shed 3 bases, with 10 bases lying between them. As DNA, the CDR3 is TGTGCCAGCCGACTCGCTTACACCGGGGAGCTGTTTTTT. Protein product: CASRLAYTGELFF.

This chain connects TRBV6-1 to TRBJ1-5, with unresolved D. Per germline, CDR1 MNHNS and CDR2 SASEGT. The V end lost 6 bases, the J end lost 7 bases, and 10 bases lay between the germline ends. The CDR3 sequence is 12 residues long. The CDR3 region has the DNA TGTGCCAGCAGACCCGACAAGCAGCCCCAGCATTTT. The encoded protein is CASRPDKQPQHF.

The chain employs TRBV2 and TRBJ2-7; 11 bases match TRBD2. The V gene end was trimmed by 6 bases and the J gene end by 5 bases; junction bases not matched to a gene: 6. CDR1 and CDR2 (germline): SNHLY, FYNNEI. The length of the CDR3 is 14 residues. This chain's CDR3 is CASRTSGSNNEQYF. The CDR3 region has the DNA TGTGCCAGCAGAACTAGCGGGAGCAATAACGAGCAGTACTTC.

In its sample, this clone was seen once. An end of the junction differs from the germline gene, which may be a read error. The gene calls are TRBV18 and TRBJ1-1; weak D call: TRBD1 (6 bases). The germline V gene encodes CDR1 KGHSH and CDR2 LQKENI. CDR3 length: 13 residues. The CDR3 protein is CASSLQGNAEAFF. In nucleotides, the CDR3 is TGTGCCAGCTCTCTCCAGGGGAACGCTGAAGCTTTCTTT.

The chain joins TRBV28 to TRBJ2-7; 9 positions match TRBD1. V shed 4 bases and J 2 bases; nucleotides not matched to a gene: 6. The CDR3 has 15 residues. The germline V gene has CDR1 MDHEN and CDR2 SYDVKM. This CDR3 reads CASSSRDRVPYEQYF. The CDR3 nucleotides are TGTGCCAGCAGTTCCCGGGACAGGGTCCCCTACGAGCAGTACTTC.

V usage is TRBV7-9 and J usage is TRBJ2-3; D may correspond to TRBD1 or TRBD2 (5 bases each). V lost 5 bases and J 0 bases, leaving 12 bases between the germline ends. There are 15 residues in the CDR3. The germline V gene has CDR1 SEHNR and CDR2 FQNEAQ (reference sequence). The CDR3 here is CASSQRGPSTDTQYF. CDR3 bases: TGTGCCAGCAGCCAAAGGGGACCCAGCACAGATACGCAGTATTTT.

The chain carries TRBV6-5 and TRBJ2-7; D gene ambiguous. Between the trimmed V and J ends, which lost 4 bases and 1 base, there was a span of 11 bases. The CDR3 is 14 amino acids. Germline CDR1 reads MNHEY; CDR2 reads SVGAGI. The CDR3 DNA is TGTGCCAGCAGTTCCCACGACCGGTCCTACGAGCAGTACTTC. It specifies CASSSHDRSYEQYF.